The rows below give T cell receptor beta chains drawn from one sample of a study of blood T cell repertoires in COVID-19. The protocol was immunoSEQ multiplex PCR, while the TCRdb copy is restricted to in-frame clones and leaves out a portion. The table includes nearly 300,000 clones, 85% to 90% detected once. Sequenced: PBMCs or T cells enriched from blood (not recorded which). The receptors stem from a woman between 45 and 60 years old who had been exposed to COVID-19. Each CDR3 is given with its conserved first and last residue. The order of the fields is clone size, J gene, D gene, V gene, CDR3 protein, CDR3 DNA. The D gene is left open where the match is weak. Not every row has a clone size; where given, it reads once, few, many or a size class.

abundance: once; j_gene: TRBJ1-5; d_gene: .; v_gene: TRBV6-1; CDR3aa: CASSELYRSGGQPQHF; CDR3nt: TGTGCCAGCAGTGAACTTTACCGATCCGGGGGTCAGCCCCAGCATTTT
abundance: .; j_gene: TRBJ1-1; d_gene: .; v_gene: TRBV6-5; CDR3aa: CASRREMNTEAFF; CDR3nt: TGTGCCAGCAGGAGGGAGATGAACACTGAAGCTTTCTTT
abundance: few; j_gene: TRBJ1-2; d_gene: .; v_gene: TRBV30; CDR3aa: CAWSLSRAVYTF; CDR3nt: TGTGCCTGGAGTCTCTCGAGGGCGGTCTACACCTTC
abundance: .; j_gene: TRBJ2-7; d_gene: TRBD2; v_gene: TRBV7-2; CDR3aa: CASSLAGGEFYEQYF; CDR3nt: TGTGCCAGCAGCTTAGCGGGAGGGGAGTTTTACGAGCAGTACTTC
abundance: few; j_gene: TRBJ1-1; d_gene: .; v_gene: TRBV4-2; CDR3aa: CASSQSSTRSGEAFF; CDR3nt: TGTGCCAGCAGCCAGTCGTCTACTCGGAGTGGAGAAGCTTTCTTT
abundance: .; j_gene: TRBJ2-7; d_gene: .; v_gene: TRBV7-6; CDR3aa: CASSKQTGTYEQYF; CDR3nt: TGTGCCAGCAGCAAACAGACGGGAACCTACGAGCAGTACTTC
abundance: .; j_gene: TRBJ1-6; d_gene: .; v_gene: TRBV28; CDR3aa: CASSSIGVGGRNNSPLHF; CDR3nt: TGTGCCAGCAGTTCGATTGGTGTGGGAGGACGGAATAATTCACCCCTCCACTTT
abundance: .; j_gene: TRBJ2-7; d_gene: .; v_gene: TRBV11-2; CDR3aa: CAGSSAGLINEQYF; CDR3nt: TGTGCCGGATCCTCTGCAGGGCTGATCAACGAGCAGTACTTC
abundance: .; j_gene: TRBJ1-1; d_gene: TRBD1; v_gene: TRBV20-1; CDR3aa: CSASNRGGRQNTEAFF; CDR3nt: TGCAGTGCTAGTAACAGGGGTGGTCGGCAAAACACTGAAGCTTTCTTT
abundance: .; j_gene: TRBJ2-3; d_gene: .; v_gene: TRBV4-2; CDR3aa: CASSQGIGARAQSTDTQYF; CDR3nt: TGTGCCAGCAGCCAAGGAATAGGGGCACGAGCGCAGAGCACAGATACGCAGTATTTT
abundance: .; j_gene: TRBJ1-2; d_gene: TRBD1; v_gene: TRBV5-1; CDR3aa: CASSEGQNNYGYTF; CDR3nt: TGCGCCAGCAGCGAGGGACAGAATAACTATGGCTACACCTTC
abundance: once; j_gene: TRBJ2-2; d_gene: .; v_gene: TRBV21-1; CDR3aa: CASSIGLAAGELFF; CDR3nt: TGTGCCAGCAGCATTGGACTAGCGGCCGGGGAGCTGTTTTTT
abundance: .; j_gene: TRBJ1-6; d_gene: .; v_gene: TRBV7-8; CDR3aa: CASSLEPGVGSPLHF; CDR3nt: TGTGCCAGCAGCTTAGAGCCAGGGGTGGGCTCACCCCTCCACTTT
abundance: few; j_gene: TRBJ1-1; d_gene: .; v_gene: TRBV25-1; CDR3aa: CASTSGTLSEAFF; CDR3nt: TGTGCCAGCACCTCCGGGACACTTAGTGAAGCTTTCTTT
abundance: .; j_gene: TRBJ1-4; d_gene: TRBD1; v_gene: TRBV7-9; CDR3aa: CASTQGGWEKLFF; CDR3nt: TGTGCCAGCACCCAGGGGGGTTGGGAAAAACTGTTTTTT
abundance: .; j_gene: TRBJ2-7; d_gene: .; v_gene: TRBV28; CDR3aa: CASSLAGARFEQYF; CDR3nt: TGTGCCAGCAGTTTAGCGGGGGCGCGTTTTGAGCAGTACTTC
abundance: .; j_gene: TRBJ2-2; d_gene: TRBD2; v_gene: TRBV4-1; CDR3aa: CASSQNPGTSGGPTGELFF; CDR3nt: TGCGCCAGCAGCCAAAATCCCGGGACTAGCGGGGGACCTACCGGGGAGCTGTTTTTT
abundance: .; j_gene: TRBJ1-5; d_gene: TRBD1; v_gene: TRBV9; CDR3aa: CASSVGQGEQPQHF; CDR3nt: TGTGCCAGCAGCGTAGGACAGGGGGAGCAGCCCCAGCATTTT
abundance: .; j_gene: TRBJ1-2; d_gene: TRBD1; v_gene: TRBV3-1/TRBV3-2; CDR3aa: CASSPSGQVGKDGYTF; CDR3nt: TGTGCCAGCAGCCCCTCGGGACAGGTGGGGAAAGATGGCTACACCTTC
abundance: few; j_gene: TRBJ1-1; d_gene: .; v_gene: TRBV30; CDR3aa: CAWSVGLAMNTEAFF; CDR3nt: TGTGCCTGGAGTGTTGGGTTAGCCATGAACACTGAAGCTTTCTTT
abundance: .; j_gene: TRBJ2-7; d_gene: TRBD2; v_gene: TRBV27; CDR3aa: CASTSTGGRGYEQYF; CDR3nt: TGTGCCAGTACCTCGACGGGGGGGAGGGGTTACGAGCAGTACTTC
abundance: .; j_gene: TRBJ1-6; d_gene: TRBD1; v_gene: TRBV7-2; CDR3aa: CASSSWDSTNSPLHF; CDR3nt: TGTGCCAGCAGCTCTTGGGACAGTACTAATTCACCCCTCCACTTT
abundance: .; j_gene: TRBJ1-5; d_gene: TRBD1; v_gene: TRBV19; CDR3aa: CASSTGTVDQPQHF; CDR3nt: TGTGCCAGTAGCACCGGGACAGTGGATCAGCCCCAGCATTTT
abundance: .; j_gene: TRBJ1-4; d_gene: .; v_gene: TRBV6-5; CDR3aa: CASSFRRESNEKLFF; CDR3nt: TGTGCCAGCAGTTTCCGGAGAGAAAGTAATGAAAAACTGTTTTTT
abundance: .; j_gene: TRBJ1-3; d_gene: .; v_gene: TRBV4-1; CDR3aa: CASSHTRGNTIYF; CDR3nt: TGCGCCAGCAGCCACACAAGAGGAAACACCATATATTTT
abundance: .; j_gene: TRBJ1-4; d_gene: TRBD1; v_gene: TRBV14; CDR3aa: CASSPGTAKTNEKLFF; CDR3nt: TGTGCCAGCAGCCCGGGGACAGCTAAAACTAATGAAAAACTGTTTTTT
abundance: .; j_gene: TRBJ2-2; d_gene: .; v_gene: TRBV6-5; CDR3aa: CASGPGQNTGELFF; CDR3nt: TGTGCCAGCGGTCCGGGACAGAACACCGGGGAGCTGTTTTTT
abundance: .; j_gene: TRBJ2-5; d_gene: TRBD1; v_gene: TRBV6-5; CDR3aa: CASQRDRGETQYF; CDR3nt: TGTGCCAGCCAGCGGGACAGGGGAGAGACCCAGTACTTC
abundance: once; j_gene: TRBJ1-2; d_gene: .; v_gene: TRBV2; CDR3aa: CASSRRGTDYTF; CDR3nt: TGTGCCAGCAGTCGAAGAGGTACCGACTACACCTTC
abundance: .; j_gene: TRBJ1-5; d_gene: .; v_gene: TRBV7-9; CDR3aa: CASSLDGGYSNQPQHF; CDR3nt: TGTGCCAGCAGCTTAGATGGAGGATATAGCAATCAGCCCCAGCATTTT
abundance: few; j_gene: TRBJ2-7; d_gene: .; v_gene: TRBV7-9; CDR3aa: CASSLAAGRGYEQYF; CDR3nt: TGTGCCAGCAGCTTAGCGGCGGGGCGAGGCTACGAGCAGTACTTC
abundance: .; j_gene: TRBJ1-2; d_gene: TRBD1; v_gene: TRBV24-1; CDR3aa: CATSDPGQGAYGYTF; CDR3nt: TGTGCCACCAGTGACCCGGGACAGGGGGCCTATGGCTACACCTTC